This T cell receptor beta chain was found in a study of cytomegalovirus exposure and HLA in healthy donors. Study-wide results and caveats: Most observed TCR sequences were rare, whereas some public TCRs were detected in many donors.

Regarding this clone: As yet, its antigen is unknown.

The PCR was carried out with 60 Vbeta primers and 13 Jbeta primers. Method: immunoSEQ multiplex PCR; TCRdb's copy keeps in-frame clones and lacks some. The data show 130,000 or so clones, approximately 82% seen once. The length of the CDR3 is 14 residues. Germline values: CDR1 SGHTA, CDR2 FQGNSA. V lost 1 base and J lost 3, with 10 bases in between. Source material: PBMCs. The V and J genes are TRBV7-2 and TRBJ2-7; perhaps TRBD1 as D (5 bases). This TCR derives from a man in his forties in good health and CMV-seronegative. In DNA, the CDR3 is TGTGCCAGCAGCTTAGTACAGGTAAACTACGAGCAGTACTTC. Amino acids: CASSLVQVNYEQYF.